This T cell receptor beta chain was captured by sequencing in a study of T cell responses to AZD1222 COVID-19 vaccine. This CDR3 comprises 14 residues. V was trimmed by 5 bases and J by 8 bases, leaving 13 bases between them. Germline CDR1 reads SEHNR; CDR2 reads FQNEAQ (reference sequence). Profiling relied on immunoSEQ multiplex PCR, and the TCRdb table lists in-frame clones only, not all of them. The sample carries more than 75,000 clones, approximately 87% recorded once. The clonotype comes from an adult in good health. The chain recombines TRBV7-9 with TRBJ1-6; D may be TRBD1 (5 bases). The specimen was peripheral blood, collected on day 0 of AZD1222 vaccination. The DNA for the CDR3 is TGTGCCAGCAGCATCAGCGGGGGTGATTCACCCCTCCACTTT. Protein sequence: CASSISGGDSPLHF.